The 19 T cell receptor beta chains listed next were all sequenced from one sample in a study of T cell responses to AZD1222 COVID-19 vaccine. Only in-frame clones appear in the TCRdb table, and some are missing; sequencing was by immunoSEQ multiplex PCR. The repertoire consists of 150,000 or so clones, with roughly 92% occurring once and the leading ten covering more than 3.5%. This specimen consisted of peripheral blood, obtained on day 0 of AZD1222 vaccination. These receptors came from an adult in good health.

The chain has TRBV3-1 (or the pseudogene TRBV3-2) and TRBJ2-7; D not certain. Germline V lookup: CDR1 LGHDT, CDR2 YNNKEL (reference sequence). Trimming removed 1 base at V and 3 bases at J, with 13 bases between. CDR3 size: 15 residues. CDR3 sequence: CASSQATRKGYEQYF. CDR3 DNA: TGTGCCAGCAGCCAAGCCACACGGAAAGGCTACGAGCAGTACTTC.

In this sample, this clone turned up once. This chain links TRBV5-5 with TRBJ2-1, with a weak D call TRBD2 (5 bases). V was pared by 1 base and J by 2 bases, with 13 bases between. From germline, CDR1 is SGHKS and CDR2 YYEKEE (reference sequence). This CDR3 comprises 16 residues. CDR3 in amino acids: CASSLLGLGAYNEQFF. The CDR3 bases are TGTGCCAGCAGCTTGCTTGGCCTCGGGGCCTACAATGAGCAGTTCTTC.

In this sample, this clone turned up once. This chain uses TRBV5-1 with TRBJ2-2; TRBD2 matches 11 bases. Trimming cost V 2 bases and J 7 bases; bases outside gene matches: 4. This CDR3 spans 15 amino acids. Germline V gene data show CDR1 as SGHRS and CDR2 as YFSETQ. In DNA form, the CDR3 reads TGCGCCAGCAGCTTTAGCGGGAGGGAGAGCGGGGAGCTGTTTTTT. It yields the protein CASSFSGRESGELFF.

In its sample, this clone was seen once. The rearrangement joins TRBV10-3 to TRBJ2-3; D is ambiguous. Germline CDR1 is ENHRY and CDR2 is SYGVKD. V was shortened by 2 bases and J by 6 bases, with 9 bases between the two germline ends. The CDR3 runs to 13 residues. The CDR3 coding sequence is TGTGCCATCAGTGAGAAACTCCAGGATACGCAGTATTTT. This gives the protein CAISEKLQDTQYF.

The chain's CDR3 is CASSRSWGEPQHF. The CDR3 DNA sequence: TGTGCCAGCAGCCGATCGTGGGGCGAGCCCCAGCATTTT. The rearrangement links TRBV7-3 to TRBJ1-5, with D maybe TRBD1 (5 bases). V shed 5 bases and J shed 8 bases, with 13 bases lying between them. The CDR3 consists of 13 residues. Germline V lookup: CDR1 SGHTA, CDR2 FQGTGA.

The gene calls are TRBV19 and TRBJ1-1, with TRBD1 matching over 7 bases. The junction had 7 bases not matched to a gene; V was cut back by 6 bases and J by 3 bases. The germline V gene has CDR1 LNHDA and CDR2 SQIVND (reference sequence). The CDR3 totals 14 residues. The CDR3 loop reads CASSLGGVDTEAFF. The CDR3 DNA sequence: TGTGCCAGTAGCCTAGGGGGCGTAGACACTGAAGCTTTCTTT.

The chain has TRBV19 and TRBJ2-3, with D tentatively TRBD2 (6 bases). CDR3 length: 16 residues. Per germline, CDR1 LNHDA and CDR2 SQIVND (reference sequence). The V gene lost 5 bases and the J gene lost 0 bases, with 15 bases spanning the gap. CDR3 sequence: CASSVLAVTSTDTQYF. CDR3 nucleotides: TGTGCCAGTAGTGTCTTAGCGGTTACTAGCACAGATACGCAGTATTTT. Together with reference TRBV19 and TRBJ2-3, the CDR3 gives the full variable domain: DGGITQSPKYLFRKEGQNVTLSCEQNLNHDAMYWYRQDPGQGLRLIYYSQIVNDFQKGDIAEGYSVSREKKESFPLTVTSAQKNPTAFYLCASSVLAVTSTDTQYFGPGTRLTVL.

This clone was seen a few times. The V and J genes are TRBV6-8 and TRBJ2-5, with D unresolved. Between the trimmed V and J ends, which lost 7 bases and 7 bases, there was a span of 19 bases. The CDR3 consists of 14 residues. In germline, CDR1 is MNHGY, CDR2 SAAAGT. CDR3 nucleotides: TGTGCCAGCACTAAAATTGTAGGGCCATGGACCCAGTACTTC. Protein sequence: CASTKIVGPWTQYF.

The chain couples TRBV7-2 to TRBJ2-3; 8 positions agree with TRBD2. Germline V gene data show CDR1 as SGHTA and CDR2 as FQGNSA. Losses at the gene ends were 2 bases for V and 3 bases for J; bases not matched to a gene: 7. CDR3 length: 16 residues. The CDR3, as DNA: TGTGCCAGCAGCTTAAGCACGGGAGGGGGGACAGATACGCAGTATTTT. Amino acid sequence: CASSLSTGGGTDTQYF.

Comment on this clone: This likely comes from a read error, as the CDR3 has no conserved phenylalanine or tryptophan at its end. The limits of the CDR3 on the DNA are not certain, so only TCRdb's listed CDR3 is given. The chain recombines TRBV2 with TRBJ1-1. Germline CDR1 SNHLY, CDR2 FYNNEI. From its first to its last residue, the CDR3 has 12 amino acids. This CDR3 is CASNFVGGRFPI.

The rearrangement uses TRBV12-2 and TRBJ2-7. TRBV12-2 is assigned pseudogene status. The CDR3 sequence is 11 residues long. The CDR3 nucleotides are TGTGCAAGTCGCTTAGTATCTGTACAACTCTTC. Translating it yields CASRLVSVQLF.

The V call is TRBV5-1, the J call TRBJ2-2; D remains ambiguous. The germline gives CDR1 SGHRS, CDR2 YFSETQ. This CDR3 contains 16 residues. With 0 bases removed from V and 6 bases from J, the gap between germline ends came to 15 bases. This CDR3 reads CASSLVLSGNPGELFF. CDR3 bases: TGCGCCAGCAGCTTGGTCTTGTCCGGAAATCCCGGGGAGCTGTTTTTT.

The table lists this clone with a count of one. The J gene is TRBJ1-2, the V gene TRBV3-1 (or the pseudogene TRBV3-2), with D perhaps matching TRBD1 (5 bases). The CDR3 loop spans 15 amino acids. Per the germline V gene, CDR1 is LGHDT and CDR2 is YNNKEL (reference sequence). V was trimmed by 1 base and J by 2 bases, leaving 11 bases between them. The DNA of the CDR3 is TGTGCCAGCAGCCAAGGAAATCAGGGAAACTATGGCTACACCTTC. This translates into CASSQGNQGNYGYTF.

The gene calls are TRBV10-1 and TRBJ2-7, with 8 bases aligning to TRBD2. There are 14 residues in the CDR3. CDR1 and CDR2 (germline): WNHNN, SYGVQD (reference sequence). The trim removed 6 bases at V and 0 bases at J, leaving 4 bases unmatched. The CDR3 protein is CASRPGLDSYEQYF. DNA for the CDR3: TGCGCCAGCAGGCCGGGACTAGACTCCTACGAGCAGTACTTC.

There are a few counts of this clone. The chain combines TRBV28 with TRBJ1-6; no clear D. The germline V gene has CDR1 MDHEN and CDR2 SYDVKM. CDR3 length equals 11 residues. Deletions cut 3 bases from V and 6 bases from J, with 0 bases between. The CDR3 DNA reads TGTGCCAGCAGTTTTAATTCACCCCTCCACTTT. Its translation is CASSFNSPLHF.

The sample holds one count of this clone. A read error may account for a junction end that differs from germline. V gene TRBV5-1 combines with J gene TRBJ2-5; D could derive from TRBD1 or TRBD2 (5 bases each). The CDR3 is made up of 13 amino acids. CDR1 SGHRS and CDR2 YFSETQ come from the germline V gene. This chain's CDR3 is CASSLGTKESQYF. The CDR3 DNA reads as TGCGCCAGCAGCCTAGGGACGAAGGAGAGCCAGTACTTC.

The rearrangement uses TRBV6-5 and TRBJ1-5; the D is unclear. V was cut by 0 bases and J by 7 bases, with 10 bases left in between. The CDR3 is 14 amino acids. Germline V lookup: CDR1 MNHEY, CDR2 SVGAGI. The CDR3 DNA sequence: TGTGCCAGCAGTTACTCCCAGGCGGCCCAGCCCCAGCATTTT. Its translation is CASSYSQAAQPQHF.

This clone was seen more than once but under ten times. The chain couples TRBV3-1 (or the pseudogene TRBV3-2) to TRBJ2-7; no reliable D call. The germline V gene encodes CDR1 LGHDT and CDR2 YNNKEL (reference sequence). V was shortened by 3 bases and J by 0 bases, with 12 bases between the two germline ends. This CDR3 region has 15 residues. CDR3 DNA sequence: TGTGCCAGCAGCCACTGGGCCTCAAGCTCCTACGAGCAGTACTTC. The encoded protein is CASSHWASSSYEQYF.

The chain recombines TRBV4-3 with TRBJ1-4; tentatively, D is TRBD1 (5 bases). Germline CDR1 is LGHNA and CDR2 is YSLEER. With 4 bases removed from V and 6 bases from J, the gap between germline ends came to 18 bases. The CDR3 runs to 16 residues. CDR3 DNA: TGCGCCAGCAGCCCCAACCCGGGACGGAGCGATGAAAAACTGTTTTTT. Translating it yields CASSPNPGRSDEKLFF.